What follows is one T cell receptor (beta chain) and its context. Its antigen is still unknown. These data are taken from a study of cytomegalovirus exposure and HLA in healthy donors. Study-wide results and caveats: An analysis done earlier found most TCR beta V segments productive about 90% or about 30% of the time. TCR beta sequences reportedly predicted most subjects' HLA-A and HLA-B alleles accurately.

The V segment lost 2 bases and the J segment 8 bases; nucleotides outside the gene matches: 5. The length of the CDR3 is 14 residues. The germline V gene has CDR1 MNHEY and CDR2 SMNVEV (reference sequence). Researchers ran the PCR with 60 Vbeta and 13 Jbeta primers. Measured with immunoSEQ multiplex PCR; TCRdb has only the in-frame clones, and not every one. The data show approximately 170,000 clones, about 85% seen once. The receptor was isolated from a boy aged 2-15 years in good health and CMV-seronegative. The genes are TRBV27 and TRBJ1-2; 10 positions agree with TRBD1. The sample comprised PBMCs. This CDR3 reads CASSLGGTGDGYTF. The CDR3 region has the DNA TGTGCCAGCAGTTTAGGGGGGACAGGGGACGGCTACACCTTC.